This T cell receptor (beta chain) was profiled in a study of T cell changes during pregnancy in multiple sclerosis. The CDR3 has 15 amino acids. The trim removed 5 bases at V and 2 bases at J, leaving 6 bases unmatched. CDR1 is SGHTA, CDR2 FQGTGA, per germline. Clones were sequenced by immunoSEQ multiplex PCR, and TCRdb holds only the in-frame ones, with some missing. The table includes some 27,000 clones, roughly nine tenths detected once. The chain uses TRBV7-3 and TRBJ2-3, with 8 bases matching TRBD2. The clonotype originates from a female donor with multiple sclerosis, enrolled in a pregnancy study. Specimen: CD8+ T cells from peripheral blood mononuclear cells, collected before pregnancy. CDR3 nucleotides: TGTGCCAGCAGCCCCGGGGGGGCAAACACAGATACGCAGTATTTT. Protein product: CASSPGGANTDTQYF.